These 9 T cell receptor beta chains originate from one sample sequenced in a study of blood T cell repertoires in COVID-19. Profiled with immunoSEQ multiplex PCR; TCRdb holds only in-frame clones, not every one. The repertoire holds approximately 480,000 clones, with roughly 89% as singletons. Sequences were obtained from peripheral blood. These receptors all stem from a young man with COVID-19, enrolled during active disease.

In this sample, this clone turned up once. This chain uses TRBV3-1 (or the pseudogene TRBV3-2) with TRBJ2-7; D gene unclear. The CDR3 has 15 residues. CDR1 LGHDT and CDR2 YNNKEL come from the germline V gene (reference sequence). The V end was cut by 0 bases, the J end by 3 bases, with 12 bases between. The CDR3 coding sequence is TGTGCCAGCAGCCAAGACAGTGTCCCTCACTACGAGCAGTACTTC. Translating gives CASSQDSVPHYEQYF.

This clone was picked up a small number of times. This chain joins TRBV5-7 and TRBJ2-4; 9 nucleotides match TRBD2. TRBV5-7 is classed as an ORF, of uncertain function. CDR3 length: 14 residues. Trimming at V came to 2 bases and at J to 4 bases, leaving 1 base not matched to a gene. CDR3 protein: CASSLAGGKNIQYF. For the CDR3, the DNA is TGTGCCAGCAGCTTAGCGGGGGGAAAAAACATTCAGTACTTC.

This CDR3 is CSVLDIGPGGTEAFF. In nucleotides, the CDR3 is TGCAGCGTGCTGGATATAGGGCCCGGGGGCACTGAAGCTTTCTTT. This chain connects TRBV29-1 to TRBJ1-1, with D possibly TRBD1 on 5 matching bases. V lost 6 bases and J lost 4, with 21 bases in between. The CDR3 loop spans 15 amino acids. Germline V CDR1 and CDR2: SQVTM, ANQGSEA.

This chain links TRBV6-5 with TRBJ2-4; 11 bases agree with TRBD2. Germline assignment: CDR1 MNHEY and CDR2 SVGAGI. Losses at the gene ends were 6 bases for V and 10 bases for J; bases not matched to a gene: 5. This CDR3 region has 13 residues. CDR3 in DNA: TGTGCCAGCAGCCCCCGGACTAGCGGGATTCAGTACTTC. It is translated as CASSPRTSGIQYF.

The chain links TRBV19 to TRBJ2-3; unclear D gene. The CDR3 length is 12 residues. Germline-derived CDR1 and CDR2 are LNHDA and SQIVND (reference sequence). Between the trimmed V and J ends, which lost 8 bases and 4 bases, there was a span of 10 bases. CDR3 loop: CASGPGADTQYF. CDR3 sequence (DNA): TGTGCCAGTGGGCCCGGCGCAGATACGCAGTATTTT. Full variable domain (remainder filled in from reference TRBV19 and TRBJ2-3): DGGITQSPKYLFRKEGQNVTLSCEQNLNHDAMYWYRQDPGQGLRLIYYSQIVNDFQKGDIAEGYSVSREKKESFPLTVTSAQKNPTAFYLCASGPGADTQYFGPGTRLTVL.

The CDR3 DNA follows: TGTGCCAGCAGTCCCAAGGTCCTGAGGGCCTACAATGAGCAGTTCTTC. This codes for CASSPKVLRAYNEQFF. This chain uses TRBV27 with TRBJ2-1; TRBD2 might be the D (5 bases). Trimming removed 5 bases from V and 2 bases from J, with 16 bases in between. The germline V gene encodes CDR1 MNHEY and CDR2 SMNVEV (reference sequence). The CDR3 sequence is 16 residues long.

Details on this clone: The same CDR3 also results from other DNA sequences found in this sample. This rearrangement joins TRBV15 to TRBJ2-5; possibly TRBD2 for D (6 bases). V was clipped by 0 bases and J by 5 bases, with 7 bases between them. Germline CDR1 LNHNV, CDR2 YYDKDF (reference sequence). CDR3 size: 13 residues. Written as DNA, the CDR3 is TGTGCCACCAGCAGAGATCGGGGGGAGACCCAGTACTTC. This sequence encodes CATSRDRGETQYF.

This clone occurred once. The genes are TRBV7-9 and TRBJ2-7; 7 bases align to TRBD1. Germline V gene data show CDR1 as SEHNR and CDR2 as FQNEAQ (reference sequence). This CDR3 is built from 16 residues. J was trimmed by 0 bases and V by 2 bases; bases with no gene match: 7. CDR3 loop: CASSLQQGLSSYEQYF. In nucleotides, the CDR3 is TGTGCCAGCAGCTTACAACAGGGGTTGTCCTCCTACGAGCAGTACTTC.

This chain links TRBV5-4 with TRBJ2-2; 10 bases are shared with TRBD2. V lost 2 bases, J lost 5 bases, and 6 bases stayed unmatched. Germline V CDR1 and CDR2: SGHNT, YYREEE (reference sequence). The CDR3 contains 16 residues. The CDR3 region is CASSLGLAGATGELFF. DNA of the CDR3: TGTGCCAGCAGCTTAGGCCTAGCGGGAGCGACCGGGGAGCTGTTTTTT. Full variable domain (rest looked up from reference TRBV5-4 and TRBJ2-2): ETGVTQSPTHLIKTRGQQVTLRCSSQSGHNTVSWYQQALGQGPQFIFQYYREEENGRGNFPPRFSGLQFPNYSSELNVNALELDDSALYLCASSLGLAGATGELFFGEGSRLTVL.